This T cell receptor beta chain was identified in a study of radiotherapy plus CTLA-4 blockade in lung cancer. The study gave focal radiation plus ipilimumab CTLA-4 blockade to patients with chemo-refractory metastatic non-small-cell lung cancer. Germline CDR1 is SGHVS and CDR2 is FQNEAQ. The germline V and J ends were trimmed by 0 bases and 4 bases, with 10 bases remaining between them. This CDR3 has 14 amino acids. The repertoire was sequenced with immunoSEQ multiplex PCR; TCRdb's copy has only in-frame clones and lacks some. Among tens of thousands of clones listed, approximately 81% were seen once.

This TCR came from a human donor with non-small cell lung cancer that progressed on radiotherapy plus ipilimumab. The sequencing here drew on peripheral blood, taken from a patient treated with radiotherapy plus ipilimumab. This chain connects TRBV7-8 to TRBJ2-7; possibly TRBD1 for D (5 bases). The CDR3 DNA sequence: TGTGCCAGCAGCTTAGCGGAGACAGCATACGAGCAGTACTTC. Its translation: CASSLAETAYEQYF.